The 24 T cell receptor beta chains below all came from one sample that was sequenced in a study of Ad26.COV2.S vaccination and SARS-CoV-2 variants. This table comes from immunoSEQ multiplex PCR, and its TCRdb copy is limited to in-frame clones, with some not included. The table includes around 170,000 clones, roughly 89% detected once. Sequencing was performed on peripheral blood, taken after recovery from COVID-19. These receptor sequences come from a human donor who had recovered from COVID-19.

This chain connects TRBV6-5 to TRBJ1-2, with a tentative D call TRBD1 (6 bases). Germline CDR1 and CDR2: MNHEY and SVGAGI. Trimming pared 5 bases from V and 4 bases from J, leaving 17 bases between. The CDR3 runs to 15 residues. DNA for the CDR3: TGTGCCAGCAGTCCTCTAGGGGGAGGGGTCTATGGCTACACCTTC. Translated, it gives CASSPLGGGVYGYTF.

This chain joins TRBV6-6 and TRBJ2-4, with 8 bases lining up with TRBD1. The CDR3 sequence is 14 residues long. CDR1 MNHNY and CDR2 SVGAGI come from the germline V gene (reference sequence). V trimming: 0 bases; J trimming: 5 bases; junction bases outside the gene matches: 0. The CDR3: CASSYSTGENIQYF. CDR3 DNA sequence: TGTGCCAGCAGTTACTCGACAGGGGAAAACATTCAGTACTTC.

In its sample, this clone was seen once. The J gene is TRBJ1-1, the V gene TRBV5-8; D remains ambiguous. The V gene's germline CDR1 is SGHTS and CDR2 YDEGEE. The CDR3 runs to 13 residues. V was trimmed by 4 bases and J by 10 bases, leaving 17 bases between them. This CDR3 reads CASSQGIAGSAFF. The CDR3 DNA is TGTGCCAGCAGCCAAGGGATTGCGGGATCAGCTTTCTTT.

CDR3 in DNA: TGTGCCAGCAGCCTGGGGGCGGACCAAGAGACCCAGTACTTC. Translation gives CASSLGADQETQYF. The rearrangement uses TRBV11-3 and TRBJ2-5; TRBD1 might be the D (6 bases). The CDR3 runs to 14 residues. Trimming left V 5 bases short and J 0 bases short, with 10 bases between. The germline V gene encodes CDR1 SGHNT and CDR2 YENEEA.

The CDR3 bases are TGCAGCGTCGTCGGGACTAGGGACACAGATACGCAGTATTTT. This encodes CSVVGTRDTDTQYF. The chain joins TRBV29-1 to TRBJ2-3; 8 bases agree with TRBD2. J lost 2 bases, V lost 6 bases, and 7 bases had no gene match. The length of the CDR3 is 14 residues. Per the germline V gene, CDR1 is SQVTM and CDR2 is ANQGSEA.

The rearrangement links TRBV29-1 to TRBJ1-1, with a weak D call TRBD1 (6 bases). The CDR3 runs to 14 residues. Germline-derived CDR1 and CDR2 are SQVTM and ANQGSEA. The V end was cut by 4 bases, the J end by 5 bases, with 17 bases between. CDR3 DNA: TGCAGCGTTGTCCCTCACCTACAGGGAACTGAAGCTTTCTTT. This gives the protein CSVVPHLQGTEAFF.

The genes are TRBV24-1 and TRBJ2-3; D could derive from TRBD1 or TRBD2 (5 bases each). Germline assignment: CDR1 KGHDR and CDR2 SFDVKD. The CDR3 totals 16 residues. V lost 4 bases to trimming and J lost 0 bases, with 13 bases between them. DNA for the CDR3: TGTGCCACCAGTGACCCGGGACGGACTAGCACAGATACGCAGTATTTT. It encodes CATSDPGRTSTDTQYF.

The CDR3 sequence is CASSLQAGGTEAFF. CDR3 sequence (DNA): TGCGCCAGCAGCTTGCAAGCAGGGGGCACTGAAGCTTTCTTT. The J gene is TRBJ1-1, the V gene TRBV5-1; TRBD1 matches at 7 bases. There are 14 residues in the CDR3. Germline CDR1 reads SGHRS; CDR2 reads YFSETQ. The V and J ends lost 1 base and 4 bases, in that order; junction bases with no gene match: 4.

The gene calls are TRBV27 and TRBJ2-5; D call uncertain. Between the trimmed V and J ends, which lost 3 bases and 2 bases, there was a span of 13 bases. From germline, CDR1 is MNHEY and CDR2 SMNVEV (reference sequence). The CDR3 covers 15 residues. The CDR3 DNA is TGTGCCAGCAGTTTGTTTCCAGGAGCGCAAGAGACCCAGTACTTC. This gives the protein CASSLFPGAQETQYF.

The V and J genes are TRBV9 and TRBJ2-5; D not certain. Germline loops: CDR1 SGDLS, CDR2 YYNGEE. The germline V and J ends were trimmed by 4 bases and 2 bases, with 15 bases remaining between them. The CDR3 consists of 15 residues. The CDR3 loop reads CASSPRGAYQETQYF. In DNA, the CDR3 is TGTGCCAGCAGCCCACGCGGCGCATATCAAGAGACCCAGTACTTC.

The V gene is TRBV14, the J gene TRBJ2-5; D unclear. Germline lookup yields CDR1 SGHDN and CDR2 FVKESK. This CDR3 is built from 13 residues. The V and J ends lost 3 bases and 4 bases respectively, with 9 bases between them. This CDR3 is CASSQGSIETQYF. In DNA, the CDR3 is TGTGCCAGCAGCCAGGGCTCGATAGAGACCCAGTACTTC.

The rearrangement joins TRBV12-3 or TRBV12-4 to TRBJ2-7, with D possibly TRBD1 on 5 matching bases. This CDR3 comprises 13 residues. V shed 3 bases and J shed 7 bases, with 13 bases lying between them. The CDR3 loop is CASSFLGRGEQYF. The CDR3, as DNA: TGTGCCAGCAGTTTCCTGGGAAGGGGAGAGCAGTACTTC.

V and J are TRBV21-1 and TRBJ2-3; the table's D call of TRBD1 was not tested on the DNA. TRBV21-1 is noted as a pseudogene. The CDR3 spans 15 residues. CDR3 loop: CASILMDSLTDTQYF. The DNA for the CDR3 is TGTGCCAGCATTTTGATGGACAGTCTCACAGATACGCAGTATTTT.

V is TRBV5-1 and J is TRBJ1-2, with D hard to call. Trimming removed 0 bases at V and 7 bases at J, with 10 bases between. The germline V gene encodes CDR1 SGHRS and CDR2 YFSETQ. The CDR3 length is 13 residues. The DNA of the CDR3 is TGCGCCAGCAGCTTGGAGGTCGCTGCTGGCTACACCTTC. This translates into CASSLEVAAGYTF.

The gene calls are TRBV28 and TRBJ2-3; maybe TRBD2 (5 bases). The CDR3 has 17 residues. Between the trimmed V and J ends, which lost 4 bases and 4 bases, there was a span of 21 bases. Germline V gene lookup returns CDR1 MDHEN and CDR2 SYDVKM. As DNA, the CDR3 is TGTGCCAGCAGTTCACTCCTTGAAGGGAGTGAGGCAGATACGCAGTATTTT. It specifies CASSSLLEGSEADTQYF.

CDR3 coding DNA: TGTGCCAGCAGCGTAGGCGGGACAGGCTCTCGGGAGCAGTTCTTC. This encodes CASSVGGTGSREQFF. This sequence joins TRBV9 and TRBJ2-1; TRBD1 aligns across 8 bases. Germline loops: CDR1 SGDLS, CDR2 YYNGEE. This CDR3 comprises 15 residues. The V segment lost 0 bases and the J segment 10 bases; nucleotides outside the gene matches: 9.

This clone turned up a few times. The chain recombines TRBV4-1 with TRBJ2-3; weak D call: TRBD1 (6 bases). Deletions cut 4 bases from V and 1 base from J, with 15 bases between. Germline lookup yields CDR1 MGHRA and CDR2 YSYEKL. The CDR3 is 16 amino acids. This CDR3 reads CASSLGQGQRTDTQYF. The CDR3 nucleotides are TGCGCCAGCAGCCTGGGGCAGGGACAACGCACAGATACGCAGTATTTT.

This chain links TRBV5-1 with TRBJ2-2; 8 nucleotides match TRBD2. From germline, CDR1 is SGHRS and CDR2 YFSETQ. This CDR3 contains 16 residues. The V segment lost 1 base and the J segment 0 bases; nucleotides outside the gene matches: 2. CDR3 nucleotide sequence: TGCGCCAGCAGCTTGAATAGCGGGGCGAACACCGGGGAGCTGTTTTTT. Amino acids: CASSLNSGANTGELFF.

CDR3 protein: CASSLATAGGRETQYF. Here the CDR3 DNA reads TGTGCCAGCAGCTTAGCGACTGCGGGGGGGCGGGAGACCCAGTACTTC. J is TRBJ2-5 and V is TRBV7-2; TRBD2 agrees at 9 bases. The CDR3 consists of 16 residues. Germline trimming cut 0 bases from V and 5 bases from J; bases unmatched to any gene: 7. CDR1 and CDR2 from the germline V gene are SGHTA and FQGNSA.

The chain recombines TRBV19 with TRBJ1-6; D unclear. This CDR3 contains 16 residues. Germline V gene lookup returns CDR1 LNHDA and CDR2 SQIVND (reference sequence). V was cut by 3 bases and J by 0 bases, with 9 bases left in between. The CDR3 sequence: CASSIGQSSYNSPLHF. DNA for the CDR3: TGTGCCAGTAGTATTGGGCAGAGCTCCTATAATTCACCCCTCCACTTT.

The chain recombines TRBV19 with TRBJ2-1, with 7 bases fitting TRBD1. In germline, CDR1 is LNHDA, CDR2 SQIVND (reference sequence). CDR3 length: 15 amino acids. V gave up 2 bases and J gave up 7 bases; unmatched junction bases: 8. The CDR3 region has the DNA TGTGCCAGTAGTATACAGGGACAGAAAGGTAATGAGCAGTTCTTC. It translates to CASSIQGQKGNEQFF.

The chain combines TRBV9 with TRBJ2-5, with 9 bases aligning to TRBD2. CDR1 is SGDLS, CDR2 YYNGEE, per germline. Germline trimming cut 0 bases from V and 5 bases from J; bases unmatched to any gene: 11. The CDR3 sequence is 17 residues long. As DNA, the CDR3 is TGTGCCAGCAGCGTAGGGGCTGCGGGAGGGCCGGGGGAGACCCAGTACTTC. Translated, it gives CASSVGAAGGPGETQYF.

The CDR3 DNA sequence: TGTGCCAGCGGGGACAGGAGCTCCTACGAGCAGTACTTC. Amino acid sequence: CASGDRSSYEQYF. J is TRBJ2-7 and V is TRBV25-1; TRBD1 aligns across 8 bases. This CDR3 region has 13 residues. Germline V lookup: CDR1 MGHDK, CDR2 SYGVNS. V was pared by 8 bases and J by 0 bases, with 3 bases of the junction left unmatched.

This clone turned up a few times. The rearrangement links TRBV5-4 to TRBJ2-5, with 7 bases lining up with TRBD2. CDR1 and CDR2 (germline): SGHNT, YYREEE (reference sequence). The CDR3 loop spans 15 amino acids. V shed 4 bases, J shed 0 bases, and the junction held 6 bases outside the gene matches. The CDR3 region has the DNA TGTGCCAGCAGCAGGGATAGCGGGTACCAAGAGACCCAGTACTTC. Translating gives CASSRDSGYQETQYF.